Below, 2 T cell receptor beta chains from the same sample are listed, as sequenced in a study of blood T cells in healthy people across ages. Next came a second PCR, run for about 6 to 11 cycles, which used a sample-barcoded 5' primer along with a J-beta primer mix. TCRdb re-analysed the 5' RACE reads in MiXCR, keeping a single row per CDR3 protein. The repertoire consists of about 1,400,000 distinct CDR3 sequences, with approximately 59% occurring once and the leading ten covering roughly 7%. What was sequenced was blood. The receptors here all came from a man younger than 30 in good health.

The chain links TRBV7-2 to TRBJ2-3; no firm D call. The CDR3 is 16 amino acids. Per the germline V gene, CDR1 is SGHTA and CDR2 is FQGNSA. Trimming stripped 5 bases from V and 2 bases from J, with 17 bases between. CDR3 protein: CASSQTGLSHTDTQYF. Here the CDR3 DNA reads TGTGCCAGCAGCCAGACCGGGCTAAGTCACACAGATACGCAGTATTTT. Full variable domain (outside the CDR3, taken from reference TRBV7-2 and TRBJ2-3): GAGVSQSPSNKVTEKGKDVELRCDPISGHTALYWYRQSLGQGLEFLIYFQGNSAPDKSGLPSDRFSAERTGGSVSTLTIQRTQQEDSAVYLCASSQTGLSHTDTQYFGPGTRLTVL.

This clonotype was observed a handful of times. The genes are TRBV29-1 and TRBJ2-5, with D perhaps assigned TRBD1 or TRBD2 (5 bases each). The germline V and J ends were trimmed by 7 bases and 7 bases, with 19 bases remaining between them. The germline V gene has CDR1 SQVTM and CDR2 ANQGSEA. CDR3 length: 13 residues. CDR3 DNA: TGCAGCGCCTCAGGGCATACGGGGAGGACCCAGTACTTC. Translation: CSASGHTGRTQYF. Drawing the rest from reference TRBV29-1 and TRBJ2-5, the complete variable domain is SAVISQKPSRDICQRGTSLTIQCQVDSQVTMMFWYRQQPGQSLTLIATANQGSEATYESGFVIDKFPISRPNLTFSTLTVSNMSPEDSSIYLCSASGHTGRTQYFGPGTRLLVL.